The clone carrying this T cell receptor beta chain has only a few counts. Its antigen remains unidentified. Trimming stripped 4 bases from V and 4 bases from J, with 17 bases between. The CDR3 loop spans 15 amino acids. CDR1 and CDR2 (germline): SGHNT, YYREEE (reference sequence). Extracted RNA was reverse transcribed, and the resulting cDNA served as sequencing template. Profiling relied on immunoSEQ multiplex PCR, and the TCRdb table lists in-frame clones only, not all of them. The repertoire holds 180,000 or so clones, with 40% to 65% as singletons. Treatment noted: oral pan-JAK inhibitor, 5-10 mg twice daily. This sample is drawn from a study of CD8+ T cells in alopecia areata. Regarding the study as a whole: Scalp clonality and expanded CD8+ clones among the top 100 showed significant decreases with tofacitinib.

The chain employs TRBV5-4 and TRBJ1-1; D possibly corresponds to TRBD1 (5 bases). The sequencing here drew on CD8+ T cells sorted from blood, taken around week 53, from a patient treated with tofacitinib. The source is a human donor with alopecia areata. CDR3 DNA sequence: TGTGCCAGCAGCACAACCGGGGGGGTAGCCACTGAAGCTTTCTTT. Its protein is CASSTTGGVATEAFF.